This T cell receptor beta chain was sequenced in a study of graft-versus-host responses after intestinal transplantation. Turning to the study itself: All recipients were transplanted with multivisceral, liver-intestinal, or isolated intestinal grafts. All of the recipients had induction that used anti-thymocyte globulin, then tacrolimus and steroids for two to four years. Study observations and caveats: Clonal ratios of graft-versus-host to host-versus-graft in allografts were high for patients exhibiting graft-donor T cell macrochimerism. GvH clones appeared in recipient marrow, some first in ileum or blood.

Produced via immunoSEQ multiplex PCR; TCRdb's table is partial and in-frame only. The profile shows approximately 100,000 clones, roughly 82% of them singletons. This clone was seen just once. Its antigen is unidentified. Germline CDR1 reads GTSNPN; CDR2 reads SVGIG (reference sequence). This CDR3 is 13 amino acids long. V lost 1 base to trimming and J lost 4 bases, with 8 bases between them. The sample was PBMCs, taken 255 days after intestinal transplant. This receptor was obtained from a human patient who received an intestinal transplant, so some T cells may come from the graft donor. V gene TRBV30 combines with J gene TRBJ2-1, with no clear D. The CDR3 region is CAWSDQIYNEQFF. The CDR3, as DNA: TGTGCCTGGAGTGATCAGATTTACAATGAGCAGTTCTTC. The variable domain in full, completed from reference TRBV30 and TRBJ2-1, reads SQTIHQWPATLVQPVGSPLSLECTVEGTSNPNLYWYRQAAGRGLQLLFYSVGIGQISSEVPQNLSASRPQDRQFILSSKKLLLSDSGFYLCAWSDQIYNEQFFGPGTRLTVL.